Shown below are 14 T cell receptor beta chains from a single sample sequenced in a study of shared clonotypes between healthy human individuals. The data were produced by immunoSEQ multiplex PCR, yet TCRdb's version contains in-frame clones alone and is incomplete. The sample contains about 300,000 clones, under 80% of which appear only once. Sequenced input: memory CD4+ T cells sorted from blood. Subset reported: CD45RA-negative fraction. The receptors stem from a man aged 30 to 39 in good health.

The chain recombines TRBV2 with TRBJ2-3; TRBD1 agrees at 9 bases. Looked up from germline, CDR1 is SNHLY and CDR2 is FYNNEI. V lost 5 bases and J lost 3; bases outside the gene matches: 3. The CDR3 length is 14 residues. The CDR3 loop is CASSLTGGTDTQYF. Written as DNA, the CDR3 is TGTGCCAGCAGTCTGACAGGGGGAACAGATACGCAGTATTTT.

The V and J genes are TRBV2 and TRBJ1-3; D is perhaps TRBD1 (5 bases). Germline V gene lookup returns CDR1 SNHLY and CDR2 FYNNEI. This CDR3 region has 16 residues. Trimming cost V 6 bases and J 0 bases, with 15 bases left between them. This CDR3 reads CASSLKGPNSGNTIYF. The CDR3, as DNA: TGTGCCAGCAGCCTCAAGGGACCGAACTCTGGAAACACCATATATTTT. Full variable domain (missing parts from reference TRBV2 and TRBJ1-3): EPEVTQTPSHQVTQMGQEVILRCVPISNHLYFYWYRQILGQKVEFLVSFYNNEISEKSEIFDDQFSVERPDGSNFTLKIRSTKLEDSAMYFCASSLKGPNSGNTIYFGEGSWLTVV.

The chain is built from TRBV6-4 and TRBJ2-2; the D is unclear. Looked up from germline, CDR1 is MRHNA and CDR2 is SNTAGT. Deletions cut 5 bases from V and 7 bases from J, with 11 bases between. This CDR3 contains 13 residues. The CDR3 nucleotides are TGTGCCAGCAGTCTCAAAGTAAACGGGGAGCTGTTTTTT. As protein: CASSLKVNGELFF.

The rearrangement links TRBV7-7 to TRBJ2-1; the match to TRBD2 covers 11 bases. The length of the CDR3 is 15 residues. J gave up 7 bases and V 4 bases, and 6 bases lay outside the gene matches. CDR1 SSHAT and CDR2 FNYEAQ come from the germline V gene (reference sequence). The CDR3 nucleotides are TGTGCCAGCAGCTCAACTAGCGGGAGTTTTAATGAGCAGTTCTTC. It translates to CASSSTSGSFNEQFF.

Here the CDR3 DNA reads TGTGCCAGCAGCCCGGAGGTTAATGAAAAACTGTTTTTT. Its translation is CASSPEVNEKLFF. This chain joins TRBV2 and TRBJ1-4; D uncertain. V lost 6 bases and J lost 4, with 9 bases in between. The CDR3 is made up of 13 amino acids. Germline CDR1 SNHLY, CDR2 FYNNEI.

The chain is built from TRBV10-3 and TRBJ2-2, with D perhaps TRBD2 (5 bases). This CDR3 is 15 amino acids long. Germline CDR1 reads ENHRY; CDR2 reads SYGVKD. The germline V and J ends were trimmed by 0 bases and 5 bases, with 10 bases remaining between them. CDR3 amino acids: CAISESGGGTGELFF. The CDR3 nucleotides are TGTGCCATCAGTGAGTCCGGCGGCGGGACCGGGGAGCTGTTTTTT.

The chain employs TRBV5-1 and TRBJ2-3; D unresolved. CDR3 size: 11 residues. Between the trimmed V and J ends, which lost 2 bases and 2 bases, there was a span of 0 bases. The germline V gene encodes CDR1 SGHRS and CDR2 YFSETQ. The CDR3 bases are TGCGCCAGCAGCTTCACAGATACGCAGTATTTT. As protein: CASSFTDTQYF.

The chain recombines TRBV30 with TRBJ2-3; 10 bases fit TRBD2. The germline V gene has CDR1 GTSNPN and CDR2 SVGIG (reference sequence). The CDR3 is 14 amino acids. The junction had 2 bases not matched to a gene; V was cut back by 4 bases and J by 1 base. CDR3 sequence reads: CAWTGTSGTDTQYF. In DNA form, the CDR3 reads TGTGCCTGGACCGGGACTAGCGGCACAGATACGCAGTATTTT.

The table lists this clone with a few counts. The V call is TRBV6-1, the J call TRBJ1-2; D is uncertain. CDR1 is MNHNS and CDR2 is SASEGT in the germline V gene. The germline V and J ends were trimmed by 0 bases and 2 bases, with 4 bases remaining between them. The CDR3 consists of 13 residues. The DNA of the CDR3 is TGTGCCAGCAGTGAAGCTTGGAACTATGGCTACACCTTC. It encodes CASSEAWNYGYTF.

This clone has just a few counts. The gene calls are TRBV4-1 and TRBJ2-7; 8 bases map to TRBD2. V dropped 3 bases and J dropped 0; count of bases not matched to a gene: 7. Germline CDR1 is MGHRA and CDR2 is YSYEKL. CDR3 length: 16 amino acids. The CDR3 bases are TGCGCCAGCAGCCACACGACTAGCGTAAGCTCCTACGAGCAGTACTTC. Translation gives CASSHTTSVSSYEQYF.

This clone was observed a handful of times. Other DNA sequences from this sample encode an identical CDR3 as well. This chain links TRBV9 with TRBJ2-2; D is possibly TRBD1 (5 bases). CDR1 and CDR2 (germline): SGDLS, YYNGEE. The germline V and J ends were trimmed by 0 bases and 6 bases, with 9 bases remaining between them. The CDR3 loop spans 14 amino acids. CDR3 amino acids: CASSVVGRAGELFF. For the CDR3, the DNA is TGTGCCAGCAGCGTAGTGGGCAGGGCCGGGGAGCTGTTTTTT.

CDR3 region: CASSWGPTGYLAKNIQYF. The CDR3 coding sequence is TGTGCCAGCAGCTGGGGACCGACAGGGTACTTAGCCAAAAACATTCAGTACTTC. V gene TRBV5-8 combines with J gene TRBJ2-4, with TRBD1 matching 7 bases. V lost 3 bases to trimming and J lost 0 bases; unmatched junction nucleotides: 12. Germline loops: CDR1 SGHTS, CDR2 YDEGEE. CDR3 length: 18 residues.

This clone was seen only a few times. The chain carries TRBV7-7 and TRBJ2-2; 10 nucleotides line up with TRBD2. V shed 3 bases, J shed 3 bases, and the junction held 4 bases outside the gene matches. This CDR3 spans 16 amino acids. Per the germline V gene, CDR1 is SSHAT and CDR2 is FNYEAQ (reference sequence). CDR3 protein: CASSFSSGGHTGELFF. CDR3 nucleotide sequence: TGTGCCAGCAGCTTCAGTAGCGGGGGGCACACCGGGGAGCTGTTTTTT.

V gene TRBV9 combines with J gene TRBJ1-1; D possibly corresponds to TRBD1 (5 bases). V was pared by 4 bases and J by 1 base, with 17 bases between. CDR3 size: 16 residues. In germline, CDR1 is SGDLS, CDR2 YYNGEE. The CDR3 spells CASSPTPGLKNTEAFF. The CDR3 DNA reads TGTGCCAGCAGCCCGACCCCGGGACTGAAGAACACTGAAGCTTTCTTT.